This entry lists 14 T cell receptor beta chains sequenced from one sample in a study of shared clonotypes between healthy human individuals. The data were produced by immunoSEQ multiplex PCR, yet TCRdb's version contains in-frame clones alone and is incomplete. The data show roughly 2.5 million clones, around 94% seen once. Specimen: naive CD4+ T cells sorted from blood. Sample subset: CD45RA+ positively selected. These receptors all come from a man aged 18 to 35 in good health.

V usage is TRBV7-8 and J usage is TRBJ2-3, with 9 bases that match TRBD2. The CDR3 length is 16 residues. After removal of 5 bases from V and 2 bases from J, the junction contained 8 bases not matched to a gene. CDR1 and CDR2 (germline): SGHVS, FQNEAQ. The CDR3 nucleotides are TGTGCCAGCAGCCTAATAGCGGGGGTTGCCACAGATACGCAGTATTTT. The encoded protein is CASSLIAGVATDTQYF.

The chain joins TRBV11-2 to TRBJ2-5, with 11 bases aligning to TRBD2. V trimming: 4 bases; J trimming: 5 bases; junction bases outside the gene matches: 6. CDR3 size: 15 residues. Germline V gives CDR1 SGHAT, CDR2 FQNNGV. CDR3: CASSSTSGTGETQYF. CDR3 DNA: TGTGCCAGCAGCTCGACTAGCGGGACGGGGGAGACCCAGTACTTC.

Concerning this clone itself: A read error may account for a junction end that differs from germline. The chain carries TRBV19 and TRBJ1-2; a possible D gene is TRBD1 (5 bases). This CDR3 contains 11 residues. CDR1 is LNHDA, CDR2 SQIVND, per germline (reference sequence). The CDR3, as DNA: TGTGCCAGTAGTACAGGGCATGGCTACACTTTC. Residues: CASSTGHGYTF.

The CDR3 spells CASTPGHQETQYF. The CDR3 DNA sequence: TGTGCCAGCACCCCGGGACACCAAGAGACCCAGTACTTC. The chain joins TRBV28 to TRBJ2-5; the D gene could be TRBD1 or TRBD2 (5 bases each). This CDR3 comprises 13 residues. Trimming took off 7 bases at V and 0 bases at J, with 9 bases between the two ends. Germline-derived CDR1 and CDR2 are MDHEN and SYDVKM.

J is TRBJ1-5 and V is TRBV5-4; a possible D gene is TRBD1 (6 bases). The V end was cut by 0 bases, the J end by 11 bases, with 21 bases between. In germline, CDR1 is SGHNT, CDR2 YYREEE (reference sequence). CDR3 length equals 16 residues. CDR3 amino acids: CASSLGGQGPVMAQHF. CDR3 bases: TGTGCCAGCAGCTTGGGGGGGCAGGGCCCCGTTATGGCCCAGCATTTT.

CDR3 amino acids: CASSPSGVAYEQYF. For the CDR3, the DNA is TGTGCCAGCTCACCATCAGGGGTGGCCTACGAGCAGTACTTC. The rearrangement joins TRBV18 to TRBJ2-7; D is perhaps TRBD1 (6 bases). CDR1 is KGHSH, CDR2 LQKENI, per germline. V dropped 2 bases and J dropped 2 bases, with 10 bases sitting between them. The CDR3 totals 14 residues.

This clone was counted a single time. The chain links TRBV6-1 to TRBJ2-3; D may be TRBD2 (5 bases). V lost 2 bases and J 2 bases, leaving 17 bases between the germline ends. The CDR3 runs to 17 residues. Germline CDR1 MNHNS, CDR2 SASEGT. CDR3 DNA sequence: TGTGCCAGCAGTGAAAGCGGTCGCCCGATCCCCACAGATACGCAGTATTTT. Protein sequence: CASSESGRPIPTDTQYF.

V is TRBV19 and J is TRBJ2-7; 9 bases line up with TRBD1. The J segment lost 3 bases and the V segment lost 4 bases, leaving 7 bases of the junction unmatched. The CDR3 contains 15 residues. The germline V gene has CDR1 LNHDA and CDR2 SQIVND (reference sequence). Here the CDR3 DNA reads TGTGCCAGTAGTAAGGGACAGGGTTTGCGCTACGAGCAGTACTTC. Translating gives CASSKGQGLRYEQYF.

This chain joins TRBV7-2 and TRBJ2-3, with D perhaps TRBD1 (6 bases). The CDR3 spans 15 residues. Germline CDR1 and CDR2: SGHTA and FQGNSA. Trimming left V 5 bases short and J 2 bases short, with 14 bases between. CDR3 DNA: TGTGCCAGCAGCGTGGGGGCGGTCGCCACAGATACGCAGTATTTT. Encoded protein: CASSVGAVATDTQYF. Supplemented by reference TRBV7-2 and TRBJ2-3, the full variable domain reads GAGVSQSPSNKVTEKGKDVELRCDPISGHTALYWYRQSLGQGLEFLIYFQGNSAPDKSGLPSDRFSAERTGGSVSTLTIQRTQQEDSAVYLCASSVGAVATDTQYFGPGTRLTVL.

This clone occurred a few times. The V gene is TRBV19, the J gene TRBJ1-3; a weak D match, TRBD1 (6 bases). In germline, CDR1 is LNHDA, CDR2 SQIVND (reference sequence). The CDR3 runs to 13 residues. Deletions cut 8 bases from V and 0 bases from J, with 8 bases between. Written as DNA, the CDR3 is TGTGCCAGTCGGACAGACTCTGGAAACACCATATATTTT. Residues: CASRTDSGNTIYF.

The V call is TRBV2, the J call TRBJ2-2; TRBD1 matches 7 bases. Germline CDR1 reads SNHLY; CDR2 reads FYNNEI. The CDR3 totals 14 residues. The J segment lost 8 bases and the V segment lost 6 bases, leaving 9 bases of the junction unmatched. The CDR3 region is CASSPTGVGGELFF. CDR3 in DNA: TGTGCCAGCAGCCCTACAGGGGTTGGGGGGGAGCTGTTTTTT.

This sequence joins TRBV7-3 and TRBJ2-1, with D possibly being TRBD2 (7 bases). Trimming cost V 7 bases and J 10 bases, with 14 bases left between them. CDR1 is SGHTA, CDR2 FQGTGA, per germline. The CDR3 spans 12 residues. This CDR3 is CASTSRGGEQFF. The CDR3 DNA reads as TGTGCCAGCACCTCAAGGGGGGGAGAGCAGTTCTTC.

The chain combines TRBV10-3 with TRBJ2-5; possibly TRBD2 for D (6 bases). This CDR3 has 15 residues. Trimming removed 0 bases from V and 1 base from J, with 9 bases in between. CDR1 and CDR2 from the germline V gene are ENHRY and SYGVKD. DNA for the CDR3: TGTGCCATCAGTGAGTCGTGGACTACCCAAGAGACCCAGTACTTC. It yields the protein CAISESWTTQETQYF.

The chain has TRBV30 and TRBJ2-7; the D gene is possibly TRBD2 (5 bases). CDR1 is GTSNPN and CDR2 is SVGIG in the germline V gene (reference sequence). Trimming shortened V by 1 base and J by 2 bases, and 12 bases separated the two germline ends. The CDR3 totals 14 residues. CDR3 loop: CAWSAGKTAYEQYF. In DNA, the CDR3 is TGTGCCTGGAGTGCGGGGAAAACCGCCTACGAGCAGTACTTC. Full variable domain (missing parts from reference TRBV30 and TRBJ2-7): SQTIHQWPATLVQPVGSPLSLECTVEGTSNPNLYWYRQAAGRGLQLLFYSVGIGQISSEVPQNLSASRPQDRQFILSSKKLLLSDSGFYLCAWSAGKTAYEQYFGPGTRLTVT.